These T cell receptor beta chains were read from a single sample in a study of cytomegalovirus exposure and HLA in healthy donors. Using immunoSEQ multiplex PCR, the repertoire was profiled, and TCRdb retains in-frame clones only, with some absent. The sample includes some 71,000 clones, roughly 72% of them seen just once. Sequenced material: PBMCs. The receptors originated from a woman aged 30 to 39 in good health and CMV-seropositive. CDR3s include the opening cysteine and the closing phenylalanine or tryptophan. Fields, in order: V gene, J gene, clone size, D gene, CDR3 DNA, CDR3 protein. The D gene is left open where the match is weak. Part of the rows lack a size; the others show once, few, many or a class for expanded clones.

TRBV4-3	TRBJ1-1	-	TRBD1	TGCGCCAGCACCCGGGACAGGGGAGCTGAAGCTTTCTTT	CASTRDRGAEAFF
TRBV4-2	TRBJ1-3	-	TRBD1	TGTGCCAGCAGCCAAGATAGGGGGACAGGAGGAAGGCGGAACACCATATATTTT	CASSQDRGTGGRRNTIYF
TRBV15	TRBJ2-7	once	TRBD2	TGTGCCACCACGATTACTAGCGGGACCTACGAGCAGTACTTC	CATTITSGTYEQYF
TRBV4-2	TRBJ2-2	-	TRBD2	TGTGCCAGCAGCGGAGGAGAGCTAGCGGGAGGGTCCACCGGGGAGCTGTTTTTT	CASSGGELAGGSTGELFF
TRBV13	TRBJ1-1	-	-	TGTGCCAGCAGCTACCCGTTGGGGGCGAGCACTGAAGCTTTCTTT	CASSYPLGASTEAFF
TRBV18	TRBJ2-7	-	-	TGTGCCAGCTCACCACCGGCCACATACGAGCAGTACTTC	CASSPPATYEQYF
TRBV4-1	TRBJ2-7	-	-	TGCGCCAGCAGACCCGGGATGTGGGCCTACGAGCAGTACTTC	CASRPGMWAYEQYF
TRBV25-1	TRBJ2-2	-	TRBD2	TGTGCCAGCAGTGAGAGGACTAGCCTGGCCGGGGAGCTGTTTTTT	CASSERTSLAGELFF
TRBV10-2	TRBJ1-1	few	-	TGCGCCAGCACGACAGTTATGAACACTGAAGCTTTCTTT	CASTTVMNTEAFF
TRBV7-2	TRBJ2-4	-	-	TGTGCCAGCAGCCCCCATGGGACACAAAACATTCAGTACTTC	CASSPHGTQNIQYF
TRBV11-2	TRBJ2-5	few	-	TGTGCCAGCAGCTTTGGGGGGGGCAGGCAAGAGACCCAGTACTTC	CASSFGGGRQETQYF
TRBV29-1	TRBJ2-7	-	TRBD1	TGCAGCGTTGAGTTTGACAGGGATGAATACGAGCAGTACTTC	CSVEFDRDEYEQYF
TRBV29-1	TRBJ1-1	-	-	TGCAGCGTTGGGGCAGGGAACACTGAAGCTTTCTTT	CSVGAGNTEAFF
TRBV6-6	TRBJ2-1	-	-	TGTGCCAGCAGTCAGGAAGGGCAGTTCTTC	CASSQEGQFF
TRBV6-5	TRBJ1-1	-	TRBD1	TGTGCCTCTACAGGGGTGGCTGAAGCTTTCTTT	CASTGVAEAFF
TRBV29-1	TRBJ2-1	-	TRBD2	TGCAGCGCCAGACTAGCGGGAGGTGACGAGCAGTTCTTC	CSARLAGGDEQFF
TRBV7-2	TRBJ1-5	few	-	TGTGCCAGCAGCCCGTACAATCAGCCCCAGCATTTT	CASSPYNQPQHF
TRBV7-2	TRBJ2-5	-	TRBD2	TGTGCCAGCAGCTTGAGCAGACTAGCGGGAGGAGAGACCCAGTACTTC	CASSLSRLAGGETQYF
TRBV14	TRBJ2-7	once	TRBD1	TGTGCCAGCAGCCAAAAGGACAGGGGGTACTACGAGCAGTACTTC	CASSQKDRGYYEQYF
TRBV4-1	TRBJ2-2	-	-	TGCGCCAGCAGCCAATCACGACTGCCCCTTAACACCGGGGAGCTGTTTTTT	CASSQSRLPLNTGELFF
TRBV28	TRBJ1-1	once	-	TGTGCCAGCAGTCCTTCGGGGAACCTGGAAGCTTTCTTT	CASSPSGNLEAFF
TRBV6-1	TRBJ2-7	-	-	TGTGCCAGCAGTGGCGGGATTTTCTACGAGCAGTACTTC	CASSGGIFYEQYF
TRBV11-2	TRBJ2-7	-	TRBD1	TGTGCCAGCAGCCCCACGGGACAGTCCTACGAGCAGTACTTC	CASSPTGQSYEQYF
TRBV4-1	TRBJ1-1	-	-	TGCGCCAGCAGCCAAAGCCCAGGGTGGGGGAACACTGAAGCTTTCTTT	CASSQSPGWGNTEAFF
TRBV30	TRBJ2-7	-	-	TGTGCCTGGAGTCCCTTCGGGGGGCTCGAGCAGTACTTC	CAWSPFGGLEQYF
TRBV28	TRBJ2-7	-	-	TGTGCCAGCAGGCAGACAGGTATCGCCGAGCAGTACTTC	CASRQTGIAEQYF
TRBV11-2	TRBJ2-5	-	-	TGTGCCAGCAGCTTCGGCGGGTCTCAAGAGACCCAGTACTTC	CASSFGGSQETQYF
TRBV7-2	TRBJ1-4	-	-	TGTGCCAGCAGCTTATCCCCAACAGGGCGAGGGACGGCTAATGAAAAACTGTTTTTT	CASSLSPTGRGTANEKLFF
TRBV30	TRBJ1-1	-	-	TGTGCCTGGAGTGTTGCCCGGGTAGCAGAAGCTTTCTTT	CAWSVARVAEAFF
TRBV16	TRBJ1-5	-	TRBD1	TGTGCCAGCAGCCAACTATCAGGGGGCCGGCAGCCCCAGCATTTT	CASSQLSGGRQPQHF
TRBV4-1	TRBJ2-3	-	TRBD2	TGCGCCAGCAGCCAAGATGGGACTAGCGGGAGATCCGATACGCAGTATTTT	CASSQDGTSGRSDTQYF
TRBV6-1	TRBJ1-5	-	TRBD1	TGTGCCAGCAGTGAAGTCTGGACAGGGGGCAATCAGCCCCAGCATTTT	CASSEVWTGGNQPQHF
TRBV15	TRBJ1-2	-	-	TGTGCCACCAGCAGAGAGCGGCAGATTTACTATGGCTACACCTTC	CATSRERQIYYGYTF
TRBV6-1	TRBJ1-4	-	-	TGTGCCAGCAGTCCACGCGCAACTAATGAAAAACTGTTTTTT	CASSPRATNEKLFF
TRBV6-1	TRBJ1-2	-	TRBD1	TGTGCCAGCAGTGGACATCCGACAGGGGCAGACTACACCTTC	CASSGHPTGADYTF
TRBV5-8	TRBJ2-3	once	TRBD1	TGTGCCAGCCTGGGGACAGCCAAAGGCGATACGCAGTATTTT	CASLGTAKGDTQYF
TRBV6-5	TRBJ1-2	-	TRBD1	TGTGCCAGCAGAACCGGGACAGGGTCTGATGGCTACACCTTC	CASRTGTGSDGYTF
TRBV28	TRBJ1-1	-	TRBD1	TGTGCCAGCAGTCAAGGGGGACAGTCACACACTGAAGCTTTCTTT	CASSQGGQSHTEAFF
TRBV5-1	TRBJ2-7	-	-	TGCGCCAGCAGCGCAGGGGCCTCCTACGAGCAGTACTTC	CASSAGASYEQYF
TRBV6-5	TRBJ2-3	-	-	TGTGCCAGCAGCCAGTTTGCAGATACGCAGTATTTT	CASSQFADTQYF
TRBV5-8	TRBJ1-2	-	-	TGTGCCAGCAGCTTGAACAGTCAAGGCTACACCTTC	CASSLNSQGYTF
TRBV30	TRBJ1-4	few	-	TGTGCCTGGTCGCTGGGAGTAACTAATGAAAAACTGTTTTTT	CAWSLGVTNEKLFF